This T cell receptor (beta chain) appears in the sequencing data of a study of CD8+ T cells in alopecia areata. In the study overall: In an open-label trial, patients got 5 to 10 mg tofacitinib twice daily. The study, taken as a whole, reports: Whereas mice showed it more clearly, TCR sharing across patients was murkier, possibly because of HLA. Affected lesional scalp, above all in alopecia totalis/universalis, was more clonal than normal scalp.

Following extraction, RNA underwent reverse transcription to cDNA, which served as the sequencing template. Here immunoSEQ multiplex PCR was the method, and the copy in TCRdb shows in-frame clones only, minus some. This table has more than 150,000 clones, about three fifths appearing once. With respect to this clone: Antigen specificity is unknown.

Between the trimmed V and J ends, which lost 3 bases and 1 base, there was a span of 7 bases. This CDR3 region has 14 residues. Germline values: CDR1 KGHSH, CDR2 LQKENI. This sample's treatment: oral pan-JAK inhibitor, 5-10 mg twice daily. This TCR derives from a human donor with alopecia areata. The chain links TRBV18 to TRBJ1-5; a possible D gene is TRBD1 (6 bases). The sequences come from CD4+ T cells sorted from blood, collected at week 4, from a patient treated with tofacitinib. The CDR3 is CASSPQGSNQPQHF. The CDR3, as DNA: TGTGCCAGCTCACCGCAGGGGAGCAATCAGCCCCAGCATTTT.